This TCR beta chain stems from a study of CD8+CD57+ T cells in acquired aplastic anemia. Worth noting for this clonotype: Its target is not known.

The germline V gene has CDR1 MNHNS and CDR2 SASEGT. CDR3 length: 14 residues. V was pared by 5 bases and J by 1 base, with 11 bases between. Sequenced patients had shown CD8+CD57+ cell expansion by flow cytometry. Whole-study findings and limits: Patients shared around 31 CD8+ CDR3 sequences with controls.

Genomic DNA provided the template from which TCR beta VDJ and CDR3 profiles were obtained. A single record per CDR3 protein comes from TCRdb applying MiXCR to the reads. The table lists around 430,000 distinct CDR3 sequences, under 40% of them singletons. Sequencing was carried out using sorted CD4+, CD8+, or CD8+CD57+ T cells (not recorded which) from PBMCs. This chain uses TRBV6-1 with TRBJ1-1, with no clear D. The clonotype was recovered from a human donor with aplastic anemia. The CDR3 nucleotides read TGTGCCAGCAGTCAATCTTTGGGGAACACTGAAGCTTTCTTT. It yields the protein CASSQSLGNTEAFF.